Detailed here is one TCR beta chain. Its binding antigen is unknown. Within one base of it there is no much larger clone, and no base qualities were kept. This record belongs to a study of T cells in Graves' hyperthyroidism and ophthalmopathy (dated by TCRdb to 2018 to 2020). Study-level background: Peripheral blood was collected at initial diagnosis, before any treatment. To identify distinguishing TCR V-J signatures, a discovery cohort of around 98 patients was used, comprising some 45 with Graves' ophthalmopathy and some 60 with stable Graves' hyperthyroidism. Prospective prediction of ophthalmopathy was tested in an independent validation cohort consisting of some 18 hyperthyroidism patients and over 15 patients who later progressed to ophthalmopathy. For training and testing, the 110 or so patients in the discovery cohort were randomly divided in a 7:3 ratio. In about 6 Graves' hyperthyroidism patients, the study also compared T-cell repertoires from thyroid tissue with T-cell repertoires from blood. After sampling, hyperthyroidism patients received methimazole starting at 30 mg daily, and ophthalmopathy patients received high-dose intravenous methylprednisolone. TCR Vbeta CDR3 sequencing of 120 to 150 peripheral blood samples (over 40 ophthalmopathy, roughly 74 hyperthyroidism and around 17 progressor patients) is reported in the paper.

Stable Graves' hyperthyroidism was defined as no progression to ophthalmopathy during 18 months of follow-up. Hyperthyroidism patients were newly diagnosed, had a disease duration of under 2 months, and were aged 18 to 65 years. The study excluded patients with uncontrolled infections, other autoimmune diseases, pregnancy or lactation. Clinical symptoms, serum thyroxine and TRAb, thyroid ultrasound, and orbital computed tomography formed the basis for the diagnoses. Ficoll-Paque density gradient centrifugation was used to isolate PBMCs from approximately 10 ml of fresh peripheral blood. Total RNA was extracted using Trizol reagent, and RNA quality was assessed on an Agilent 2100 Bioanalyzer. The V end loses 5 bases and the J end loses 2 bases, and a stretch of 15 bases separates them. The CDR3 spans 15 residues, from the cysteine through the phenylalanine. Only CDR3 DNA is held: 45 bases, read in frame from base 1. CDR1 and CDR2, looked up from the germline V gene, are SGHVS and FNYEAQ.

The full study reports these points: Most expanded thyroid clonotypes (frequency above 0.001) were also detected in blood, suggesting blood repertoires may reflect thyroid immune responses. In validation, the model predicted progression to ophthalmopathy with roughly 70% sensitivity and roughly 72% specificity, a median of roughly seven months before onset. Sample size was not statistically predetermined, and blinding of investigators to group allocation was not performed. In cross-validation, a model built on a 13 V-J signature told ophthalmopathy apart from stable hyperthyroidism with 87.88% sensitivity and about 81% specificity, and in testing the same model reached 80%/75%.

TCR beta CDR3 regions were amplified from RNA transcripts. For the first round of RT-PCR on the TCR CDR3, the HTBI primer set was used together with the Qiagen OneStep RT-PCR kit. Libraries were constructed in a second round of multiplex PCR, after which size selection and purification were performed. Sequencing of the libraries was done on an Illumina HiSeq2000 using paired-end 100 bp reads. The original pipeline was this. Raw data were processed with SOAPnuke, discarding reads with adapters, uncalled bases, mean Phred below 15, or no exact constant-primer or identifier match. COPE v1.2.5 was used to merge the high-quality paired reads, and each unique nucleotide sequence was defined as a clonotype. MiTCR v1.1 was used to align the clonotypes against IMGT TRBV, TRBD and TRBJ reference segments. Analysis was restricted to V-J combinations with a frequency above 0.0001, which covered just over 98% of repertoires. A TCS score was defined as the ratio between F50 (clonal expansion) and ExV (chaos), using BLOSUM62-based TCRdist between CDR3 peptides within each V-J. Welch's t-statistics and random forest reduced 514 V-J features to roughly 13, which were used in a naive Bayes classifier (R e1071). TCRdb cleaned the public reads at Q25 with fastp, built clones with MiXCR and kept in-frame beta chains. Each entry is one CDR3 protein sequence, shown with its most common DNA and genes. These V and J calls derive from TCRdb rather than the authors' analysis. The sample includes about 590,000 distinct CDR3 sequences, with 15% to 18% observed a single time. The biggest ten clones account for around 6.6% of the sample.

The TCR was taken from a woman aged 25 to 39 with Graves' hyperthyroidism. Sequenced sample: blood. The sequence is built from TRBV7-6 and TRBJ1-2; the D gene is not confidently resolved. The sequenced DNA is TGTGCCAGCAGCCCCGACCCCAGTGGGAACTATGGCTACACCTTC. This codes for CASSPDPSGNYGYTF.